This T cell receptor (beta chain) is from a study of response to subunit inactivated influenza vaccine. Study results and caveats: Authors proposed each seasonal influenza vaccination draws in few new T cells.

Using its own MiXCR run on the RT-PCR reads, TCRdb lists one record per CDR3 protein. This table holds about 780,000 distinct CDR3 sequences, approximately 17% found once. Germline lookup yields CDR1 DFQATT and CDR2 SNEGSKA (reference sequence). There are 14 residues in the CDR3. Trimming at V came to 5 bases and at J to 4 bases, leaving 6 bases not matched to a gene. This clonotype occurred a few times. Its antigen is currently unknown. The J gene is TRBJ2-3, the V gene TRBV20-1; 10 nucleotides line up with TRBD1. The TCR sequence derives from a man aged 50 to 60 who received an inactivated influenza vaccine. The sequencing used PBMCs from blood, collected less than 6 days after vaccination. The CDR3 sequence: CSALETGGPDTQYF. The CDR3 DNA is TGCAGTGCTCTTGAGACAGGGGGCCCAGATACGCAGTATTTT.